The following is a T cell receptor beta chain sequence with its context. As yet, its antigen is unknown. The missing conserved phenylalanine or tryptophan at the end of this CDR3 makes a read error likely. The data belong to a study of regulatory T cells in long-lasting Graves disease. Study-level results: Persistent patients shared 2,741 public clonotypes among themselves. Newly diagnosed patients shared fewer, at nearly 1,000.

V shed 2 bases and J shed 4 bases, with 12 bases lying between them. Germline V gene data show CDR1 as SGHRS and CDR2 as YFSETQ. The length of the CDR3 is 14 residues. Time point described: newly diagnosed GD, antithyroid drugs for less than 3 months. PBMC RNA was the source of the TCR library. Arm-PCR of CDR3 regions with iRepertoire HTBI primers generated TCR beta libraries. TCRdb reprocessed the multiplex PCR reads via MiXCR and lists one record per CDR3 protein. Of approximately 390,000 distinct CDR3 sequences listed, 15% to 20% were seen once; the top ten hold 20%. The sample also formed part of further work on T cells in Graves' hyperthyroidism and ophthalmopathy. That study reports: When the TCR CDR3 underwent first-round RT-PCR, the HTBI primer set was used. Blood held most thyroid clonotypes expanded above 0.001 frequency.

This clonotype was sampled from a woman under 30 with Graves disease. The chain joins TRBV5-1 to TRBJ1-1, with D maybe TRBD1 (5 bases). This sample comprised peripheral blood mononuclear cells (PBMCs), obtained at new diagnosis, from a patient treated with antithyroid drugs. The CDR3 region is CASSFAGRGTEAFL. The CDR3 DNA is TGCGCCAGCAGCTTCGCAGGGCGGGGCACTGAAGCTTTCCTT.